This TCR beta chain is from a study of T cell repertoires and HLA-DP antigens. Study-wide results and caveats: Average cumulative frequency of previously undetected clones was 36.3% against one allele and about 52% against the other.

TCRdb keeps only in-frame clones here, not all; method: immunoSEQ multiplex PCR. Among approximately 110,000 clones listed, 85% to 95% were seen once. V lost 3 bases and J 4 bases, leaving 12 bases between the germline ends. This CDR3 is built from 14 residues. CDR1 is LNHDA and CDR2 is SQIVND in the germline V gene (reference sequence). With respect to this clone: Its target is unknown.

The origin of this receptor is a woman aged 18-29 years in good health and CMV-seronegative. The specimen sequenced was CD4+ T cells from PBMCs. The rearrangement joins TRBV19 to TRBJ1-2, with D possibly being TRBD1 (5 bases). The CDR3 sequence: CASSMVGGLYGYTF. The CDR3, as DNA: TGTGCCAGTAGTATGGTTGGGGGACTCTATGGCTACACCTTC.